This is a list of T cell receptor beta chains from one sample in a study of blood T cell repertoires in COVID-19. Generated by immunoSEQ multiplex PCR, the TCRdb table keeps only in-frame clones and is missing some. The table has under 95,000 clones, 70% to 90% seen once. Material: peripheral blood. These receptor sequences come from a human donor in a cohort sampled during active COVID-19. CDR3s include the opening cysteine and the closing phenylalanine or tryptophan. A D gene is named only where the DNA matches it firmly. Clone size, where shown, is once, few, many, or a class for clones that have expanded.

TRBJ2-3	TRBD1	-	15	TRBV5-5	TGTGCCAGCAGCTTAATTGGGGACAGAACAGATACGCAGTATTTT	CASSLIGDRTDTQYF
TRBJ2-5	-	-	14	TRBV27	TGTGCCAGTAGCGCTAGCAAGGGTGGGGAGACCCAGTACTTC	CASSASKGGETQYF
TRBJ2-7	TRBD2	-	15	TRBV5-6	TGTGCCAGCAGCCTATACCAGGGACTAGCCTACGAGCAGTACTTC	CASSLYQGLAYEQYF
TRBJ2-3	-	-	16	TRBV16	TGTGCCAGCAGCCAACTCGGGGGGCCCTCCACAGATACGCAGTATTTT	CASSQLGGPSTDTQYF
TRBJ1-6	-	-	20	TRBV13	TGTGCCAGCAGCTTAGGCCTTGGTTCAATTCAGATTCGGGGTAATTCACCCCTCCACTTT	CASSLGLGSIQIRGNSPLHF
TRBJ1-5	-	-	14	TRBV5-1	TGCGCCAGCAGCTTGGCGGGGGGAACTCAGCCCCAGCATTTT	CASSLAGGTQPQHF
TRBJ1-1	-	-	13	TRBV6-5	TGTGCCAGCAGTTACGACAGTTTGGCTGAAGCTTTCTTT	CASSYDSLAEAFF
TRBJ1-4	TRBD1	-	16	TRBV28	TGTGCCAGCAGGTCCAGGGGGCGGGTGGCTAATGAAAAACTGTTTTTT	CASRSRGRVANEKLFF
TRBJ1-1	-	once	15	TRBV19	TGTGCCAGTAGTGTTGTTCCGGGACTTGACCCTGAAGCTTTCTTT	CASSVVPGLDPEAFF
TRBJ1-4	-	once	13	TRBV2	TGTGCCTCCCATGTCGGAGTGAATGAAAAACTGTTTTTT	CASHVGVNEKLFF
TRBJ1-4	-	-	14	TRBV9	TGTGCCAGCAGCGTAGATTCTACGAGTGAAAAACTGTTTTTT	CASSVDSTSEKLFF
TRBJ1-1	TRBD1	-	15	TRBV25-1	TGTGCCAGCAGTGGACAGGGGGCGCTGGTCACTGAAGCTTTCTTT	CASSGQGALVTEAFF
TRBJ1-5	-	-	14	TRBV30	TGTGCCTGGAGGCCAGGGGCGAGCAATCAGCCCCAGCATTTT	CAWRPGASNQPQHF
TRBJ1-2	-	-	14	TRBV9	TGTGCCAGCAGCGTAGACGTGGGAGATGGTGGCTACACCTTC	CASSVDVGDGGYTF
TRBJ2-1	-	-	12	TRBV19	TGTGCCAGTAGTAGGACCCGCGGGGAGCAGTTCTTC	CASSRTRGEQFF
TRBJ1-1	-	-	12	TRBV5-1	TGCGCCAGCAGTCAGGGGCGGACTGAAGCTTTCTTT	CASSQGRTEAFF
TRBJ1-1	-	-	15	TRBV6-6	TGTGCCAGCAGTTCGGGGGGGGGCAAGAACACTGAAGCTTTCTTT	CASSSGGGKNTEAFF
TRBJ1-5	TRBD1	-	15	TRBV7-8	TGTGCCAGCAGCGCCGGACAGGGGACCGCTCAGCCCCAGCATTTT	CASSAGQGTAQPQHF
TRBJ1-6	-	once	13	TRBV5-6	TGTGCCAGCAGCTTGGCAGGCAATTCACCCCTCCACTTT	CASSLAGNSPLHF
TRBJ2-5	-	-	15	TRBV7-7	TGTGCTAGCAGCCCGGCCGGAGGGGGCTCAGAGACCCAGTACTTC	CASSPAGGGSETQYF
TRBJ2-5	-	-	13	TRBV19	TGTGCCAGTAAGCGGAGTGTTCGAGAGACCCAGTACTTC	CASKRSVRETQYF
TRBJ1-2	-	-	14	TRBV3-1/TRBV3-2	TGTGCCAGCAGGGCACAGGGTCCGGACTATGGCTACACCTTC	CASRAQGPDYGYTF
TRBJ2-7	-	-	13	TRBV19	TGTGCCAGTAGCTCGACTAGAGGAGGCGAGCAGTACTTC	CASSSTRGGEQYF
TRBJ2-7	-	few	14	TRBV5-4	TGTGCCAGCAGCTTGCAGGGCACTGTCTACGAGCAGTACTTC	CASSLQGTVYEQYF
TRBJ2-1	TRBD2	-	16	TRBV7-3	TGTGCCAGCAGCAACCAGCGGGGGGGTTCCTACAATGAGCAGTTCTTC	CASSNQRGGSYNEQFF
TRBJ2-5	TRBD1	-	15	TRBV3-1/TRBV3-2	TGTGCCAGCAGCCGGGACAGTGACCCTTGGGAGACCCAGTACTTC	CASSRDSDPWETQYF
TRBJ2-2	TRBD1	few	14	TRBV10-1	TGCGCCAGCAGTGACCCGACAGGGGACGGGGAGCTGTTTTTT	CASSDPTGDGELFF
TRBJ2-1	TRBD1	-	15	TRBV28	TGTGCCAGCAGCTCAACCGGGACAGCGTACAATGAGCAGTTCTTC	CASSSTGTAYNEQFF
TRBJ1-2	-	-	14	TRBV6-6	TGTGCCAGCAGTTACCGCGACAGCTACTATGGCTACACCTTC	CASSYRDSYYGYTF
TRBJ2-3	TRBD1	-	16	TRBV7-9	TGTGCCAGCAGCTTATCGCAGGGGGCTGTAGGAGATACGCAGTATTTT	CASSLSQGAVGDTQYF
TRBJ1-2	TRBD1	-	13	TRBV18	TGTGCCAGCTCAGGACAGGGTTCATATGGCTACACCTTC	CASSGQGSYGYTF